Shown below are 18 T cell receptor beta chains from a single sample sequenced in a study of blood T cell repertoires in COVID-19. Measured with immunoSEQ multiplex PCR; TCRdb has only the in-frame clones, and not every one. This table holds some 200,000 clones, about 85% found once. The specimen sequenced was peripheral blood. The source of these receptors is a man aged 50 to 59 who had recovered from COVID-19.

This chain links TRBV3-1 (or the pseudogene TRBV3-2) with TRBJ2-2; D remains unclear. The germline V gene encodes CDR1 LGHDT and CDR2 YNNKEL (reference sequence). CDR3 length equals 13 residues. Deletions cut 4 bases from V and 0 bases from J, with 3 bases between. The CDR3 coding sequence is TGTGCCAGCAGCCCTACGAACACCGGGGAGCTGTTTTTT. Translation gives CASSPTNTGELFF.

The CDR3 DNA reads TGTGCCAGCAGCTTGGATCGTCTCGGGAGTCAAGAGACCCAGTACTTC. The encoded protein is CASSLDRLGSQETQYF. The chain is built from TRBV5-4 and TRBJ2-5; a weak D match, TRBD2 (6 bases). This CDR3 contains 16 residues. From germline, CDR1 is SGHNT and CDR2 YYREEE (reference sequence). V shed 0 bases and J shed 2 bases, with 14 bases lying between them.

The rearrangement links TRBV2 to TRBJ2-7; D might be TRBD1 (6 bases). CDR1 and CDR2 (germline): SNHLY, FYNNEI. Trimming took 6 bases from V and 0 from J, leaving 12 bases between them. The CDR3 runs 14 residues. DNA of the CDR3: TGTGCCAGCAGGACAGGCAGGAGCTCCTACGAGCAGTACTTC. This codes for CASRTGRSSYEQYF.

The rearrangement joins TRBV11-2 to TRBJ2-5; D unresolved. The CDR3 totals 11 residues. V dropped 4 bases and J dropped 5 bases, with 5 bases sitting between them. CDR1 is SGHAT, CDR2 FQNNGV, per germline. In nucleotides, the CDR3 is TGTGCCAGCAGCTCAGTGGAGACCCAGTACTTC. Protein product: CASSSVETQYF.

The V and J genes are TRBV2 and TRBJ2-7; 7 bases match TRBD1. Looked up from germline, CDR1 is SNHLY and CDR2 is FYNNEI. Losses at the gene ends were 4 bases for V and 7 bases for J; bases not matched to a gene: 13. There are 15 residues in the CDR3. CDR3 in amino acids: CASSGEGGVLREQYF. CDR3 nucleotide sequence: TGTGCCAGCAGTGGAGAAGGGGGCGTACTACGGGAGCAGTACTTC.

The V and J genes are TRBV7-9 and TRBJ1-4, with TRBD1 as a possible D gene (6 bases). V was trimmed by 5 bases and J by 0 bases, leaving 13 bases between them. Germline-derived CDR1 and CDR2 are SEHNR and FQNEAQ (reference sequence). The CDR3 is 16 amino acids. CDR3 sequence (DNA): TGTGCCAGCAGCAGCCGGGACACCGCAACTAATGAAAAACTGTTTTTT. It translates to CASSSRDTATNEKLFF.

This clone was seen just once. This chain connects TRBV28 to TRBJ1-1; no reliable D call. This CDR3 comprises 14 residues. Germline CDR1 MDHEN, CDR2 SYDVKM. V lost 2 bases, J lost 4 bases, and 11 bases lay in between. This chain's CDR3 is CASSLPVGSTEAFF. CDR3 bases: TGTGCCAGCAGTTTACCGGTAGGGAGCACTGAAGCTTTCTTT.

This clone has a single count. The rearrangement uses TRBV19 and TRBJ1-5, with TRBD1 matching over 10 bases. V dropped 7 bases and J dropped 3; count of bases not matched to a gene: 6. The CDR3 sequence is 15 residues long. Germline values: CDR1 LNHDA, CDR2 SQIVND (reference sequence). CDR3 bases: TGTGCCAGTACGTGGACAGGGGGTACCAATCAGCCCCAGCATTTT. Translated: CASTWTGGTNQPQHF.

CDR3 region: CASRGRDRGYEQYF. The DNA for the CDR3 is TGTGCCAGCAGAGGGCGGGACAGGGGTTACGAGCAGTACTTC. V and J are TRBV7-9 and TRBJ2-7; 10 bases line up with TRBD1. This CDR3 contains 14 residues. V was pared by 6 bases and J by 4 bases, with 6 bases of the junction left unmatched. From germline, CDR1 is SEHNR and CDR2 FQNEAQ (reference sequence).

Here the CDR3 DNA reads TGTGCCAGCAGTTCCGGCGGTTGGCTAGCGGGAGGGCCGACGCTCTACGAGCAGTACTTC. This translates into CASSSGGWLAGGPTLYEQYF. This chain uses TRBV28 with TRBJ2-7; 12 bases are a match to TRBD2. J lost 3 bases, V lost 4 bases, and 19 bases had no gene match. CDR3 size: 20 residues. Germline V gene lookup returns CDR1 MDHEN and CDR2 SYDVKM.

This sequence joins TRBV27 and TRBJ2-1; TRBD2 agrees at 9 bases. J lost 7 bases, V lost 3 bases, and 7 bases had no gene match. Germline loops: CDR1 MNHEY, CDR2 SMNVEV (reference sequence). The CDR3 is 15 amino acids. CDR3 coding DNA: TGTGCCAGCAGTTTGAGCGGGGGGCACCAGAATGAGCAGTTCTTC. Its translation: CASSLSGGHQNEQFF.

The V call is TRBV12-3 or TRBV12-4, the J call TRBJ1-2; unclear D gene. Trimming removed 3 bases from V and 5 bases from J, with 10 bases in between. CDR3 length: 13 residues. The CDR3 bases are TGTGCCAGCAGTTTGACGGAGTCGTATGGCTACACCTTC. It codes for CASSLTESYGYTF.

The chain employs TRBV18 and TRBJ1-1; possible D gene TRBD1, 6 bases. This CDR3 spans 15 amino acids. V was shortened by 1 base and J by 1 base, with 10 bases between the two germline ends. Germline-derived CDR1 and CDR2 are KGHSH and LQKENI. CDR3 in DNA: TGTGCCAGCTCACCACGAGTACAGGGGAACACTGAAGCTTTCTTT. Protein sequence: CASSPRVQGNTEAFF.

This chain joins TRBV7-9 and TRBJ2-6, with 9 bases aligning to TRBD1. Looked up from germline, CDR1 is SEHNR and CDR2 is FQNEAQ (reference sequence). The CDR3 has 17 amino acids. The J segment lost 0 bases and the V segment lost 5 bases, leaving 5 bases of the junction unmatched. In DNA form, the CDR3 reads TGTGCCAGCAGCCTACAGGGGGCCCTCTCTGGGGCCAACGTCCTGACTTTC. Translated, it gives CASSLQGALSGANVLTF.

The chain carries TRBV7-2 and TRBJ1-2, with D unclear. V was trimmed by 2 bases and J by 4 bases, leaving 14 bases between them. Germline assignment: CDR1 SGHTA and CDR2 FQGNSA. The CDR3 runs to 15 residues. The chain's CDR3 is CASSLYWGEGYGYTF. CDR3 DNA: TGTGCCAGCAGCTTATATTGGGGTGAGGGCTATGGCTACACCTTC.

This clone was seen only once. The chain recombines TRBV29-1 with TRBJ1-4; D perhaps matches TRBD1 (6 bases). V lost 5 bases and J 5 bases, leaving 12 bases between the germline ends. Germline V gene sequence: CDR1 SQVTM, CDR2 ANQGSEA. The CDR3 runs to 13 residues. DNA for the CDR3: TGCAGCGTTCTAGGACAGCCAAATGAAAAACTGTTTTTT. Protein sequence: CSVLGQPNEKLFF.

J is TRBJ1-6 and V is TRBV5-1, with TRBD1 matching 9 bases. The junction had 6 bases not matched to a gene; V was cut back by 1 base and J by 7 bases. From germline, CDR1 is SGHRS and CDR2 YFSETQ. This CDR3 is 16 amino acids long. CDR3 region: CASSLSQGARNSPLHF. The CDR3 coding sequence is TGCGCCAGCAGCTTGTCACAGGGGGCGCGGAATTCACCCCTCCACTTT.

The V call is TRBV18, the J call TRBJ1-1, with D possibly TRBD1 on 6 matching bases. The CDR3 is 14 residues long. CDR1 and CDR2 (germline): KGHSH, LQKENI. V shed 3 bases and J shed 0 bases, with 8 bases lying between them. CDR3 nucleotides: TGTGCCAGCTCACCTGGGACATTGAACACTGAAGCTTTCTTT. Translating gives CASSPGTLNTEAFF.